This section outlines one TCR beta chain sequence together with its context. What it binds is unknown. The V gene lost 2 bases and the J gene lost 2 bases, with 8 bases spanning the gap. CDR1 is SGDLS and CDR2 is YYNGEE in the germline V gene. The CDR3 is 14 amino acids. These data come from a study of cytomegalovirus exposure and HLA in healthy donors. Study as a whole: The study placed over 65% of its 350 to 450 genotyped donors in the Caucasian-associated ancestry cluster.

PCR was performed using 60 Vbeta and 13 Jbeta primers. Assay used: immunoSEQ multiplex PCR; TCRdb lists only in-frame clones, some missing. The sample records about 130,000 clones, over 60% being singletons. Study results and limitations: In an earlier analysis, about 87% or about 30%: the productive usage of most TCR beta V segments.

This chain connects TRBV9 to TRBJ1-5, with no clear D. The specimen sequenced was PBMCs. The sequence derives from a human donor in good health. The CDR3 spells CASSVGVGNQPQHF. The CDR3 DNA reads TGTGCCAGCAGCGTCGGGGTCGGCAATCAGCCCCAGCATTTT.